This T cell receptor beta chain was sequenced during a study of early T cells in non-severe SARS-CoV-2 infection (dated by TCRdb to about 2021). For context, the study as a whole: Bulk RNA from unsorted whole blood was used for TCR sequencing, so alpha and beta chains could not be paired. Study-level results and caveats: VDJdb matching was skewed toward anti-spike CD8 responses and likely underestimated virus-specific expansions by missing private and CD4 specificities.

The library was generated by 5' RACE. Reads for this sample came from a NextSeq 500. Unique molecular identifiers were attached to individual cDNA molecules in the TCR library protocol so that sequencing error and PCR bias could be corrected. Both TCR alpha and beta chains were sequenced, and tight co-correlation was observed between alpha and beta sequence abundances in each sample. Per the original workflow: Decombinator V4 was used to perform V gene, J gene and CDR3 annotation of TCR sequences. Expanded TCRs were defined as changing significantly between any two time points under a Poisson model with p below 0.0001. Abundances of TCRs were expressed as counts per million after normalisation to the total number of TCRs sequenced in each sample. TRAV1-2 paired with TRAJ12, TRAJ20 or TRAJ33 defined MAIT TCRs, while TRAV10 paired with TRAJ18 defined iNKT TCRs. A search of VDJdb, accessed on 1 November 2021, was run for TCRs annotated to CMV, EBV and SARS-CoV-2, with TCRs annotated for multiple antigens excluded. TCRdb ran its own pipeline on the public reads, namely fastp trimming at Q25 and MiXCR clone calling, and kept in-frame beta chains. Rows with one shared CDR3 protein collapse into an entry with the most common genes and DNA. The V and J calls come from TCRdb's annotation, not from the publication. This sample lists tens of thousands of distinct CDR3 sequences; about 14% were detected once. Jointly, the top ten make up under 7.5% of the sample.

This clonotype showed up just a few times. Its antigen specificity is not known. No much larger clone is present one base from it, and per-base qualities are unavailable. This was a case-control study nested in a cohort of healthcare workers in London, UK, who had nasopharyngeal swab PCR tests and blood samples taken every week. Between 23 and 31 March 2020, the week of the UK lockdown, healthcare workers were enrolled and then followed up weekly for as long as 16 weeks. The CDR3 sequence holds 11 residues, the cysteine and phenylalanine included. The kept DNA is CDR3 alone, 33 bases in frame from the first base. The germline V gene provides CDR1 SQVTM and CDR2 ANQGSEA. V loses 4 bases, J loses 2 bases, and the germline ends lie 5 bases apart.

Material: whole blood. The TCR originated in an adult who was a healthcare worker with PCR-confirmed SARS-CoV-2 infection or an uninfected control (not recorded which). This chain joins TRBV29-1 to TRBJ1-2, with the D gene uncertain. The nucleotides are TGCAGCGTTGGACGGAACTATGGCTACACCTTC. It translates as CSVGRNYGYTF.